The rows below give T cell receptor beta chains drawn from one sample of a study of patients and donors after allogeneic stem cell transplantation. TCRdb re-derived calls from the RT-PCR reads in MiXCR, one entry per CDR3 protein. The data show 90,000 to 120,000 distinct CDR3 sequences, roughly 37% seen once. Sequencing input: blood, either unsorted or a sorted T cell fraction (not recorded which). The origin of the receptors is a human donor who was either an allogeneic HSCT recipient or a stem cell or donor lymphocyte infusion donor (not recorded which). It is not recorded whose cells these are; they may come from a transplant donor. CDR3s include the opening cysteine and the closing phenylalanine or tryptophan. The D gene is left open where the match is weak. Not every row has a clone size; where given, it reads once, few, many or a size class.

CDR3 length	V gene	D gene	clone size	J gene	CDR3 DNA	CDR3 protein
15	TRBV20-1	TRBD2	-	TRBJ2-7	TGCAGTGCTAAAAGACTAGCGGGAGGCTCCTACGAGCAGTACTTC	CSAKRLAGGSYEQYF
15	TRBV15	-	-	TRBJ2-5	TGTGCCACCAGCAGAGATCGGCGGTACCAAGAGACCCAGTACTTC	CATSRDRRYQETQYF
13	TRBV6-5	-	-	TRBJ2-5	TGTGCCAGCAGACCCCTAGCCCCAGAGACCCAGTACTTC	CASRPLAPETQYF
16	TRBV5-1	TRBD2	few	TRBJ2-2	TGCGCCAGCAGCCCCCGGACTAGCGGGAGTTCCGGGGAGCTGTTTTTT	CASSPRTSGSSGELFF
14	TRBV6-2/TRBV6-3	-	few	TRBJ1-5	TGTGCCAGCAGTCTCCCCCGCGGTGCACAGCCCCAGCATTTT	CASSLPRGAQPQHF
13	TRBV18	TRBD1	few	TRBJ1-6	TGTGCCAGCTCCAGGGGGCCCAATTCACCCCTCCACTTT	CASSRGPNSPLHF
15	TRBV7-6	-	-	TRBJ2-7	TGTGCCAGCAGTCCTAGGCGACCGGGCCCCTACGAGCAGTACTTC	CASSPRRPGPYEQYF
15	TRBV6-5	TRBD1	few	TRBJ1-6	TGTGCCAGCAGGAACGACAGGGCCGAATTGTCACCCCTCCACTTT	CASRNDRAELSPLHF
13	TRBV27	-	many	TRBJ1-5	TGTGCCAGCTCTCCTGGGCCTCTTGTGCCCCAGCATTTT	CASSPGPLVPQHF
15	TRBV7-2	-	-	TRBJ2-5	TGTGCCAGCAGCTTAGTTTGGGGGAGAGGAGGGACCCAGTACTTC	CASSLVWGRGGTQYF
14	TRBV12-3/TRBV12-4	-	-	TRBJ1-5	TGTGCCAGCAGCCAAAGGGATAGCAATCAGCCCCAGCATTTT	CASSQRDSNQPQHF
17	TRBV12-3/TRBV12-4	-	-	TRBJ2-3	TGTGCCAGCAGTTTAGCGTATGCAGGGGCGGGCACAGATACGCAGTATTTT	CASSLAYAGAGTDTQYF
17	TRBV6-2/TRBV6-3	-	-	TRBJ1-5	TGTGCCAGCAGTTACCCACCCTTGAGGGTTAGCAATCAGCCCCAGCATTTT	CASSYPPLRVSNQPQHF
19	TRBV4-3	-	once	TRBJ2-1	TGCGCCAGCAGCCCCCACCTGGGGCCCCGACAGAGCTCCTACAATGAGCAGTTCTTC	CASSPHLGPRQSSYNEQFF
17	TRBV4-3	-	-	TRBJ2-3	TGCGCCAGCAGCCAAGACCCGACAGCTTCTAGCACAGATACGCAGTATTTT	CASSQDPTASSTDTQYF
12	TRBV6-2/TRBV6-3	-	few	TRBJ1-5	TGTGCCAGCAGCCGGACAGTTCCACCCCAGCATTTT	CASSRTVPPQHF
14	TRBV24-1	-	-	TRBJ2-3	TGTGCCACCAGTGACCCTAGTTTATCAGATACGCAGTATTTT	CATSDPSLSDTQYF
16	TRBV7-2	-	-	TRBJ2-3	TGTGCCAGCAGCTTATATTTGGCGGTGAGCACAGATACGCAGTATTTT	CASSLYLAVSTDTQYF
15	TRBV7-7	-	few	TRBJ2-2	TGTGCCAGCAGCCCAGCTCCTACAGGGTCCGGGGAGCTGTTTTTT	CASSPAPTGSGELFF
16	TRBV12-3/TRBV12-4	-	few	TRBJ1-1	TGTGCCAGCAGTTCCCGGGACAAACAATTGAACACTGAAGCTTTCTTT	CASSSRDKQLNTEAFF
15	TRBV4-3	-	few	TRBJ1-1	TGCGCCAGCAGCCAAGGAAGAGCGAGGGCGACTGAAGCTTTCTTT	CASSQGRARATEAFF
13	TRBV20-1	TRBD1	-	TRBJ1-2	TGCAGTGCTCCGGGACAGGGGATGCATGGCTACACCTTC	CSAPGQGMHGYTF
15	TRBV7-2	TRBD1	-	TRBJ1-1	TGTGCCAGCAGCTTGGGGGGACAGAGGGGCACTGAAGCTTTCTTT	CASSLGGQRGTEAFF
16	TRBV27	TRBD2	-	TRBJ2-3	TGTGCCAGCAGTCACGGGACTAGCGCTGGGCGAGATACGCAGTATTTT	CASSHGTSAGRDTQYF
11	TRBV5-1	-	few	TRBJ2-7	TGCGCCAGCAGCTCCAAATACGAGCAGTACTTC	CASSSKYEQYF
12	TRBV20-1	-	-	TRBJ2-3	TGCAGTGCCACGCAACTGAGGTGGCCGCAGTATTTT	CSATQLRWPQYF
16	TRBV5-1	TRBD2	few	TRBJ2-2	TGCGCCAGCAGCGGCACTAGCGGGAGTGTCACCGGGGAGCTGTTTTTT	CASSGTSGSVTGELFF
11	TRBV20-1	-	-	TRBJ1-4	TGCATCATGGGCAATAATGAAAAACTGTTTTTT	CIMGNNEKLFF
12	TRBV18	-	few	TRBJ1-2	TGTGCCAGCTCATCCTGGACGGATGGCTACACCTTC	CASSSWTDGYTF
11	TRBV29-1	-	-	TRBJ1-2	TGCAGCTCTCGACAGGACTATGGCTACACCTTC	CSSRQDYGYTF
17	TRBV7-2	-	-	TRBJ2-1	TGTGCCAGCAGCCCCCACATCCACCCAGAAGATTACAATGAGCAGTTCTTC	CASSPHIHPEDYNEQFF
14	TRBV7-2	-	-	TRBJ2-7	TGTGCCAGCAGCCGGGACCCTAGCTCCTACGAGCAGTACTTC	CASSRDPSSYEQYF
16	TRBV20-1	TRBD2	few	TRBJ2-1	TGCAGTGCTAGAAATTCAGGGGGGACTAGCCCCAATGAGCAGTTCTTC	CSARNSGGTSPNEQFF
15	TRBV6-5	-	-	TRBJ1-1	TGTGCCAGCAGTAACAGGGCTCGGATGAACACTGAAGCTTTCTTT	CASSNRARMNTEAFF
15	TRBV12-3/TRBV12-4	-	once	TRBJ2-3	TGTGCCACCGGAACCCTGGCCGGGCCAGCAGATACGCAGTATTTT	CATGTLAGPADTQYF
13	TRBV12-3/TRBV12-4	-	-	TRBJ2-5	TGTGCCAGCAGCCGAGGGCCGCAAGAGACCCAGTACTTC	CASSRGPQETQYF
17	TRBV18	-	-	TRBJ1-3	TGTGCCAGCTCACCAACTCGACAGTCGAGCTCTGGAAACACCATATATTTT	CASSPTRQSSSGNTIYF
16	TRBV27	-	-	TRBJ1-1	TGTGCCAGCAGTTTATTAGGGACGGGCCTAGGCACTGAAGCTTTCTTT	CASSLLGTGLGTEAFF
14	TRBV5-1	-	-	TRBJ2-5	TGCGCCAGCAGCTTGGTGGCGGGGTCAGAGACCCAGTACTTC	CASSLVAGSETQYF
16	TRBV10-3	TRBD2	-	TRBJ2-7	TGTGCCATCAGTGAGGCGATGGCGGGAGGGTTCTACGAGCAGTACTTC	CAISEAMAGGFYEQYF